This T cell receptor beta chain came from a study of shared clonotypes between healthy human individuals. The study's findings and limits: Genetic and exposure-history diversity was limited by the small donor number.

In the case of this clone: Its antigen remains unknown.

CD45RO-negative CD8 cells positively selected for CCR7 made up the naive population, which excluded terminally differentiated effector memory CD45RA+ cells. Caucasian adults residing in Nashville, Tennessee made up all the donors. The CDR3 is made up of 16 amino acids. After removal of 0 bases from V and 6 bases from J, the junction contained 10 bases not matched to a gene. The germline V gene has CDR1 LGHNA and CDR2 YSLEER. Assay used: immunoSEQ multiplex PCR; TCRdb lists only in-frame clones, some missing. The sample lists under 850,000 clones, 80% to 95% seen once, with around 24% in the top ten. The receptor's source is a man aged 25 to 40 in good health. This chain uses TRBV4-3 with TRBJ2-7; TRBD1 aligns across 8 bases. Sequencing was done on a sample of naive CD8+ T cells sorted from blood. The CDR3: CASSQEIRQGTPEQYF. In DNA form, the CDR3 reads TGCGCCAGCAGCCAAGAGATACGACAGGGGACCCCCGAGCAGTACTTC.